This is a list of T cell receptor beta chains from one sample in a study of siplizumab effects on memory and regulatory T cells. Repertoires were generated with immunoSEQ multiplex PCR, while TCRdb's copy carries only in-frame clones and drops some. Among roughly 50,000 clones listed, less than 90% were seen once. Sequenced: naive CD8+ T cells sorted from blood. These receptors all stem from a human donor in good health. The CDR3 runs from the conserved cysteine through the conserved F or W. A D gene is named only where the DNA matches it firmly. Part of the rows lack a size; the others show once, few, many or a class for expanded clones.

TRBV2,-,once,TRBJ2-2,CASSGYAGELFF,TGTGCCAGCTCGGGCTACGCCGGGGAGCTGTTTTTT
TRBV6-1,-,-,TRBJ2-6,CASSEFYPPSSGANVLTF,TGTGCCAGCAGTGAGTTCTACCCCCCAAGCTCTGGGGCCAACGTCCTGACTTTC
TRBV7-9,TRBD1,-,TRBJ2-4,CASSLAQGAGTKNIQYF,TGTGCCAGCAGCTTAGCTCAGGGGGCTGGAACCAAAAACATTCAGTACTTC
TRBV7-3,TRBD2,-,TRBJ2-1,CASSLTGTSGPPSYNEQFF,TGTGCCAGCAGCTTAACCGGGACTAGCGGGCCACCCTCCTACAATGAGCAGTTCTTC
TRBV7-9,TRBD2,-,TRBJ2-1,CASSLEESSGRNQFF,TGTGCCAGCAGCTTAGAAGAGTCTAGCGGGAGGAACCAGTTCTTC
TRBV19,-,once,TRBJ2-2,CASSMVPTGELFF,TGTGCCAGTAGTATGGTGCCCACCGGGGAGCTGTTTTTT
TRBV5-8,-,-,TRBJ1-2,CASSLRSSGYTF,TGTGCCAGCAGCTTGCGATCGAGTGGCTACACCTTC
TRBV16,-,once,TRBJ2-7,CASSQNPGYEQYF,TGTGCCAGCAGCCAAAACCCCGGGTACGAGCAGTACTTC
TRBV7-2,TRBD1,-,TRBJ1-2,CASSGLNRGPSYGYTF,TGTGCCAGCAGCGGACTTAACAGGGGCCCGTCCTATGGCTACACCTTC
TRBV5-1,TRBD2,-,TRBJ2-1,CASSLASGVYNEQFF,TGCGCCAGCAGCTTAGCCAGCGGGGTTTACAATGAGCAGTTCTTC
TRBV5-4,-,-,TRBJ1-1,CASSLVGAGEAFF,TGTGCCAGCAGCTTGGTTGGGGCTGGTGAAGCTTTCTTT
TRBV19,-,-,TRBJ2-1,CASSMGGGPYNEQFF,TGTGCCAGTAGTATGGGAGGGGGACCATACAATGAGCAGTTCTTC
TRBV2,-,-,TRBJ2-7,CASSEETGTGYEQYF,TGTGCCAGCAGTGAAGAGACAGGGACTGGCTACGAGCAGTACTTC
TRBV10-3,TRBD1,-,TRBJ2-2,CAISAGQGGSGELFF,TGTGCCATCAGTGCGGGACAGGGAGGCTCCGGGGAGCTGTTTTTT